Sequencing of this TCR beta chain was carried out in a study of vaccination effects on CD4 cells after COVID-19. Findings of the study overall: Only a single clone (1 of 255 vaccine-induced clones in healthy vaccinees) cross-reacted with common cold coronaviruses.

Data came from immunoSEQ multiplex PCR; TCRdb stores just in-frame clones and leaves some out. This sample carries approximately 23,000 clones, 65% to 70% of them seen once, and the ten largest clones take around a tenth. As concerns this clone: What it binds is not known.

The germline CDR1 and CDR2 sequences are SEHNR and FQNEAQ (reference sequence). The CDR3 consists of 15 residues. The J segment lost 7 bases and the V segment lost 2 bases, leaving 9 bases of the junction unmatched. Antigen-specific CD4+ T cells expanded by the ViraFEST assay with viral peptide pools were then sequenced. Subsequent to ten to eleven days of culture, CD4+ T cells were isolated. Previously uninfected by SARS-CoV-2, the vaccine recipients also showed negative nucleocapsid antibodies. This rearrangement joins TRBV7-9 to TRBJ1-2, with 8 bases lining up with TRBD1. This TCR derives from a human donor who received a COVID-19 vaccine. Sample: CD4+ T cells from PBMCs cultured with HCoV-NL63 spike peptides, taken before COVID-19 vaccination. The CDR3 spells CASSLHSRTGGGYTF. In DNA, the CDR3 is TGTGCCAGCAGCTTACATTCCCGTACAGGGGGTGGCTACACCTTC.